This T cell receptor (beta chain) comes out of a study of beta chain features in type 1 diabetes. This clone was seen a handful of times. This CDR3 spans 16 amino acids. Trimming left V 0 bases short and J 0 bases short, with 10 bases between. Germline CDR1 is SGHNT and CDR2 is YYREEE (reference sequence). Of the isolated RNA, all was reverse transcribed, and so the sequenced material was expressed TCRB transcripts. TCRdb's table, derived via immunoSEQ multiplex PCR, lists solely in-frame clones and lacks some. The sample shows around 340,000 clones, less than 9.5% of them seen only once. Sequenced input: central memory CD4+ T cells from blood. The TCR originated in a woman between 18 and 29 years old in good health. The chain recombines TRBV5-4 with TRBJ2-1; D perhaps matches TRBD2 (5 bases). The CDR3 DNA follows: TGTGCCAGCAGCTTGGGCGGGCCAAGCTCCTACAATGAGCAGTTCTTC. Amino acids: CASSLGGPSSYNEQFF.